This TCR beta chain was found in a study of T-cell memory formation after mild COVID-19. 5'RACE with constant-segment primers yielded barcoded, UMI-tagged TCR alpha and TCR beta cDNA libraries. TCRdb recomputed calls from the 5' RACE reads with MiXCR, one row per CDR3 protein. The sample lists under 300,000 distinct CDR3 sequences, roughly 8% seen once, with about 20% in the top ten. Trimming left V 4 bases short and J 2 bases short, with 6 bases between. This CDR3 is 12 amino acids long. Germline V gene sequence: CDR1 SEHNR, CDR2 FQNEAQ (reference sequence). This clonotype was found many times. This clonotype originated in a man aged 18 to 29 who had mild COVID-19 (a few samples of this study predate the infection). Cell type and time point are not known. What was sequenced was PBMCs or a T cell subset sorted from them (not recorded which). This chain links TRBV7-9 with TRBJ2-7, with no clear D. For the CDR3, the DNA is TGTGCCAGCAGCTACCGACCCTACGAGCAGTACTTC. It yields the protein CASSYRPYEQYF.